This T cell receptor beta chain is drawn from a study of early T cells in non-severe SARS-CoV-2 infection. On the study more broadly: Chains were unpaired, as sequencing was done on bulk RNA from unsorted whole blood. Study-level findings and limits: The matching step, a VDJdb search, favored anti-spike CD8 responses and missed private and CD4 specificities.

Germline lookup yields CDR1 SGHRS and CDR2 YFSETQ. The junction had 7 bases not matched to a gene; V was cut back by 4 bases and J by 6 bases. The CDR3 runs to 15 residues. This clonotype was observed at least ten times. Its specificity is not known. The TCR library protocol attached unique molecular identifiers to the individual cDNA molecules. In TCRdb, the 5' RACE reads were re-called with MiXCR into one record per CDR3 protein. The sample holds approximately 90,000 distinct CDR3 sequences; approximately 12% are singletons and the top ten take 4.4%. The sequencing used whole blood, collected at baseline. This TCR was sampled from an adult who was a healthcare worker with PCR-confirmed SARS-CoV-2 infection or an uninfected control (not recorded which). The chain carries TRBV5-1 and TRBJ2-3; 11 nucleotides match TRBD1. CDR3 nucleotides: TGCGCCAGCAGCACGGACAGGGGGCGCTTCGATACGCAGTATTTT. The encoded protein is CASSTDRGRFDTQYF.